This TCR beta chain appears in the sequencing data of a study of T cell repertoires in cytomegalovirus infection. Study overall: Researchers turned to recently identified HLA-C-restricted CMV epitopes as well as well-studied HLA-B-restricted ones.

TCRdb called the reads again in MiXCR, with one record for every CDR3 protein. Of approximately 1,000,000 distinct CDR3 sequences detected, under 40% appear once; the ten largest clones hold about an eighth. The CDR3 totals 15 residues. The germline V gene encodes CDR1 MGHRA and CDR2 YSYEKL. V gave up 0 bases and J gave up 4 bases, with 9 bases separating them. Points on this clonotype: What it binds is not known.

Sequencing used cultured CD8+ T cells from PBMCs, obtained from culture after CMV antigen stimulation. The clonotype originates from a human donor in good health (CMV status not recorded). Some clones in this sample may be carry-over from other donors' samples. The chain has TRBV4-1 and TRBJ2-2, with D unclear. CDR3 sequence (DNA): TGCGCCAGCAGCCAAGAGGTGCCACCCACCGGGGAGCTGTTTTTT. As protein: CASSQEVPPTGELFF.